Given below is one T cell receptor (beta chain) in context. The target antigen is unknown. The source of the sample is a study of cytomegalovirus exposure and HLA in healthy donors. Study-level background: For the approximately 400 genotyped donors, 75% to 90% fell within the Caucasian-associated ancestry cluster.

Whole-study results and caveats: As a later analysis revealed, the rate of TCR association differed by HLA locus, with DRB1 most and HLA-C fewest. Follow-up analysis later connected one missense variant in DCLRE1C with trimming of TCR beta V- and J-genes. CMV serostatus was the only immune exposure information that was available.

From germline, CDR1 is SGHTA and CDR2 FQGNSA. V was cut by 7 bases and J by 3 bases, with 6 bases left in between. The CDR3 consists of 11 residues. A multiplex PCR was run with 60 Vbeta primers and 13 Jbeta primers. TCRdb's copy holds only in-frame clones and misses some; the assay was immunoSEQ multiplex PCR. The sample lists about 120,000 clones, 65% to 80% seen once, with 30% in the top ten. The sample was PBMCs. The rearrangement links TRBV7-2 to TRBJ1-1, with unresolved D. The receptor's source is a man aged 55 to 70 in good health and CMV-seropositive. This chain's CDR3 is CASTGYTEAFF. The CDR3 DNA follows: TGTGCCAGCACCGGGTACACTGAAGCTTTCTTT.